Listed below are T cell receptor beta chains from one sample, sequenced in a study of beta chain features in type 1 diabetes. The data were produced by immunoSEQ multiplex PCR, yet TCRdb's version contains in-frame clones alone and is incomplete. The data show hundreds of thousands of clones, with over 12% seen just once and approximately 0.042% held by the top ten. The specimen sequenced was naive CD4+ T cells from blood. These receptors were taken from a man younger than 30 with type 1 diabetes. Both conserved end residues are trimmed from each CDR3.

>TRBJ1-5|TRBV30
ALRIIVWSNQPQH
>TRBJ2-1|TRBV5-1
ASSSILAGEVYEQF
>TRBJ1-5|TRBV6-1
ASSEGQLNQPQH
>TRBJ2-3|TRBV2
ASSEGTGYSDTQY
>TRBJ2-5|TRBV11-1
ASSLQGNSQETQY
>TRBJ2-5|TRBV5-1
ASNEQATGLPGETQY
>TRBJ1-2|TRBV28
AIGRAGYGYT
>TRBJ2-5|TRBV11-2
ASSLGRGPVETQY
>TRBJ2-6|TRBV5-1
ASNLQGMSSGANVLT
>TRBJ2-3|TRBV6-1
ASSEVGTGGDTQY
>TRBJ1-1|TRBV30
AWTVNTEAF
>TRBJ1-2|TRBV27
ASSPGQGALYYGYT
>TRBJ2-1|TRBV6-1
ASSEGPSGSTRGQF
>TRBJ1-2|TRBV29-1
SVEAVYRTGQNYGYT
>TRBJ1-2|TRBV30
AWSVRLRYGYT
>TRBJ1-1|TRBV23-1
ASSQWGLNTEAF
>TRBJ2-7|TRBV4-1
ASSLEGAAPSYEQY
>TRBJ2-2|TRBV2
ASTRRQGSSGELF
>TRBJ2-1|TRBV7-3
ASSHAAGKNYNEQF
>TRBJ1-5|TRBV2
ASSVGQPQH
>TRBJ2-1|TRBV21-1
ASSKGTGTYYNEQF
>TRBJ2-3|TRBV7-9
ASSQRSSGEVDTQY
>TRBJ2-1|TRBV29-1
SVDTATSGRNYNEQF
>TRBJ2-7|TRBV5-6
ASTLAGTSSYEQY
>TRBJ2-7|TRBV5-1
ASSFGLAGPYEQY
>TRBJ1-6|TRBV2
ASRIGLNSPLH
>TRBJ2-2|TRBV7-9
ASNYYAGELF
>TRBJ2-1|TRBV9
ASSVGSGSRNEQF
>TRBJ2-7|TRBV30
AWSGQGVREQY
>TRBJ2-3|TRBV7-2
ASSPGLAEVQGDTQY
>TRBJ2-7|TRBV29-1
SAGTDPYEQY
>TRBJ2-7|TRBV27
ASSSSGDGQY